This T cell receptor beta chain derives from a study of T cell clonality in common variable immunodeficiency. Remarks on this clone: Its antigen is undetermined. The sequenced fragment ends 3 residues before the CDR3 boundary, so the rest is inferred from the germline J gene.

The CDR3 extends over 14 amino acids. Germline CDR1 MDHEN, CDR2 SYDVKM. The V and J ends lost 7 bases and 7 bases, in that order; junction bases with no gene match: 10. General study points: Compared with controls, CVID subjects had fewer shared TCRbeta clones. Fewer deletions and N-nucleotide insertions were reportedly seen in common variable immunodeficiency TCR beta sequences.

Sequencing was performed with immunoSEQ multiplex PCR; in TCRdb, only in-frame clones are kept and a portion is missing. The table gives roughly 16,000 clones; the top ten clones make up around 4.7% of it. The sequencing input was peripheral blood mononuclear cells. This TCR derives from a human donor with common variable immunodeficiency. The V gene is TRBV28, the J gene TRBJ1-5, with TRBD1 identical over 7 bases. CDR3 sequence: CASISLGDSQPQHF. The CDR3 DNA, read in part, is TGTGCCAGCATCTCCTTGGGGGACAGCCAGCCC.